Presented here are 14 T cell receptor beta chains from one specimen sequenced in a study of CD8+ T cells in alopecia areata. Treatment given: oral pan-JAK inhibitor, 5-10 mg twice daily. The authors extracted RNA and reverse transcribed it into cDNA as the sequencing template. Sequencing used immunoSEQ multiplex PCR; TCRdb keeps in-frame clones, though not all of them. Among roughly 150,000 clones listed, about 51% were seen once. The sequencing here drew on CD8+ T cells sorted from blood, taken at week 4, from a patient treated with tofacitinib. Receptor source: a human donor with alopecia areata.

This clone was seen many times. Different DNA sequences within this sample yield the same CDR3. The rearrangement links TRBV27 to TRBJ2-5; D remains unclear. CDR1 is MNHEY, CDR2 SMNVEV, per germline (reference sequence). CDR3 length: 14 amino acids. The V end lost 6 bases, the J end lost 2 bases, and 13 bases lay between the germline ends. Here the CDR3 reads CASSLTHEQETQYF. The CDR3 nucleotides are TGTGCCAGCAGCCTTACCCACGAACAAGAGACCCAGTACTTC.

The chain links TRBV13 to TRBJ2-4, with 8 bases aligning to TRBD2. This CDR3 is built from 15 residues. V was pared by 6 bases and J by 8 bases, with 12 bases of the junction left unmatched. Germline values: CDR1 PRHDT, CDR2 FYEKMQ (reference sequence). The CDR3 region has the DNA TGTGCCAGCAGTGAATCCGGGGGGGTTGAATACATTCAGTACTTC. This translates into CASSESGGVEYIQYF. The full variable domain, in which reference TRBV13 and TRBJ2-4 provide the parts outside the CDR3, is AAGVIQSPRHLIKEKRETATLKCYPIPRHDTVYWYQQGPGQDPQFLISFYEKMQSDKGSIPDRFSAQQFSDYHSELNMSSLELGDSALYFCASSESGGVEYIQYFGAGTRLSVL.

CDR3: CSVEDQLGYGYTF. In nucleotides, the CDR3 is TGCAGCGTTGAAGATCAGTTAGGCTATGGCTACACCTTC. V and J are TRBV29-1 and TRBJ1-2; no clear D. The ends were cut back, 0 bases at V and 4 bases at J, with 9 bases in the middle. The CDR3 is made up of 13 amino acids. Germline CDR1 and CDR2: SQVTM and ANQGSEA. Supplemented by reference TRBV29-1 and TRBJ1-2, the full variable domain reads SAVISQKPSRDICQRGTSLTIQCQVDSQVTMMFWYRQQPGQSLTLIATANQGSEATYESGFVIDKFPISRPNLTFSTLTVSNMSPEDSSIYLCSVEDQLGYGYTFGSGTRLTVV.

This clone was seen only a few times. The chain couples TRBV5-6 to TRBJ2-1, with 8 bases that match TRBD2. CDR3 length equals 13 residues. The ends lost 4 bases at V and 6 bases at J; junction bases unmatched: 3. Germline loops: CDR1 SGHDT, CDR2 YYEEEE. CDR3 loop: CASSPGGLNEQFF. The CDR3 DNA reads as TGTGCCAGCAGCCCGGGGGGGCTCAATGAGCAGTTCTTC.

The chain couples TRBV29-1 to TRBJ2-7; D might be TRBD1 (6 bases). This CDR3 is built from 13 residues. Germline lookup yields CDR1 SQVTM and CDR2 ANQGSEA. V was clipped by 7 bases and J by 4 bases, with 17 bases between them. CDR3 coding DNA: TGCAGCGCTACCGACAGCAGGGGATACGAGCAGTACTTC. Protein product: CSATDSRGYEQYF.

Of note for this clone: The junction departs from germline at one end; a sequencing error may be responsible. This rearrangement joins TRBV29-1 to TRBJ2-7; D is perhaps TRBD2 (9 bases). The CDR3 is 16 residues long. Germline V gene sequence: CDR1 SQVTM, CDR2 ANQGSEA. CDR3 sequence reads: CRSTGVRLAGRVAFLF. The CDR3 DNA sequence: TGCAGGTCGACAGGGGTTCGGCTAGCGGGGAGGGTAGCATTTCTCTTC.

CDR3 bases: TGTGCCAGCAGCTTGTACGGAGATTTGGGCTACACCTTC. Translation gives CASSLYGDLGYTF. The chain has TRBV5-6 and TRBJ1-2; D unclear. Trimming stripped 1 base from V and 8 bases from J, with 12 bases between. The CDR3 is made up of 13 amino acids. Germline CDR1 is SGHDT and CDR2 is YYEEEE.

Written as DNA, the CDR3 is TGTGCCAGCAGCTTCCTGGCTAGCGGGACTCAAGAGACCCAGTACTTC. It encodes CASSFLASGTQETQYF. This chain joins TRBV7-8 and TRBJ2-5, with 9 nucleotides matching TRBD2. The CDR3 contains 16 residues. CDR1 and CDR2 (germline): SGHVS, FQNEAQ. Trimming removed 3 bases from V and 2 bases from J; junction bases left unmatched: 7. The whole variable domain, remainder taken from reference TRBV7-8 and TRBJ2-5, is GAGVSQSPRYKVAKRGQDVALRCDPISGHVSLFWYQQALGQGPEFLTYFQNEAQLDKSGLPSDRFFAERPEGSVSTLKIQRTQQEDSAVYLCASSFLASGTQETQYFGPGTRLLVL.

The chain recombines TRBV13 with TRBJ2-7; no definite D call. The CDR3 is 13 amino acids. In germline, CDR1 is PRHDT, CDR2 FYEKMQ (reference sequence). V was pared by 0 bases and J by 4 bases, with 7 bases between. The CDR3, as DNA: TGTGCCAGCAGCTTAGGGGGGATTTACGAGCAGTACTTC. It encodes CASSLGGIYEQYF. Full variable domain (outside the CDR3, taken from reference TRBV13 and TRBJ2-7): AAGVIQSPRHLIKEKRETATLKCYPIPRHDTVYWYQQGPGQDPQFLISFYEKMQSDKGSIPDRFSAQQFSDYHSELNMSSLELGDSALYFCASSLGGIYEQYFGPGTRLTVT.

V gene TRBV25-1 combines with J gene TRBJ1-1, with D unresolved. The V end lost 2 bases, the J end lost 1 base, and 11 bases lay between the germline ends. The CDR3 is 15 amino acids. CDR1 is MGHDK and CDR2 is SYGVNS in the germline V gene. CDR3 loop: CASSESVAGNTEAFF. The CDR3 DNA reads as TGTGCCAGCAGTGAAAGTGTCGCAGGGAACACTGAAGCTTTCTTT. The full variable domain, in which reference TRBV25-1 and TRBJ1-1 provide the parts outside the CDR3, is EADIYQTPRYLVIGTGKKITLECSQTMGHDKMYWYQQDPGMELHLIHYSYGVNSTEKGDLSSESTVSRIRTEHFPLTLESARPSHTSQYLCASSESVAGNTEAFFGQGTRLTVV.

J is TRBJ2-7 and V is TRBV4-1; 8 nucleotides agree with TRBD1. V gave up 3 bases and J gave up 7 bases; unmatched junction bases: 5. CDR1 and CDR2 (germline): MGHRA, YSYEKL. This CDR3 is built from 13 residues. This CDR3 reads CASSHGQGREQYF. CDR3 DNA sequence: TGCGCCAGCAGCCACGGACAGGGAAGGGAGCAGTACTTC.

V usage is TRBV4-3 and J usage is TRBJ2-2; TRBD2 might be the D (6 bases). The CDR3 contains 18 residues. The germline V and J ends were trimmed by 0 bases and 1 base, with 15 bases remaining between them. Germline lookup yields CDR1 LGHNA and CDR2 YSLEER. The DNA of the CDR3 is TGCGCCAGCAGCCAAGATAGTGTGTCTAGCGAGAACACCGGGGAGCTGTTTTTT. Protein product: CASSQDSVSSENTGELFF.

This chain joins TRBV18 and TRBJ2-7, with D tentatively TRBD1 or TRBD2 (5 bases each). There are 15 residues in the CDR3. Trimming shortened V by 3 bases and J by 3 bases, and 15 bases separated the two germline ends. Germline CDR1 and CDR2: KGHSH and LQKENI. CDR3 protein: CASSPRTRGDYEQYF. CDR3 nucleotides: TGTGCCAGCTCACCCCGGACGAGAGGGGACTACGAGCAGTACTTC.

This clone was seen a single time. This rearrangement joins TRBV13 to TRBJ2-7; D tentatively fits TRBD1 or TRBD2 (5 bases each). CDR3 size: 12 residues. Trimming shortened V by 5 bases and J by 6 bases, and 11 bases separated the two germline ends. Per the germline V gene, CDR1 is PRHDT and CDR2 is FYEKMQ (reference sequence). CDR3 in DNA: TGTGCCAGCAGCCCACCGAGGGGCGAGCAGTACTTC. Translated: CASSPPRGEQYF.